The 4 T cell receptor beta chains below were found in one sample sequenced in a study of tumor-infiltrating lymphocytes in primary liver carcinoma. A constant-region primer primed TCR beta cDNA synthesis from about 530 ng of total RNA. Libraries of TCR beta came from three nested multiplex PCR rounds with slightly modified ARM-PCR. It was with TRBV1-TRBV30 forward primers and a C-beta reverse primer that the first two PCR rounds were run, at approximately 9 cycles each. Each CDR3 protein gets one entry after TCRdb re-called the multiplex PCR reads with MiXCR. This table has around 170,000 distinct CDR3 sequences, roughly three fifths appearing once. Germline DNA was also extracted, and blood RNA was taken from unsorted whole blood. The sequencing input was peripheral blood. These receptors all come from a man aged 35-49 years with primary liver carcinoma and hepatitis B virus infection.

The chain combines TRBV19 with TRBJ2-3; 13 nucleotides match TRBD2. V lost 7 bases, J lost 4 bases, and 5 bases stayed unmatched. The germline V gene encodes CDR1 LNHDA and CDR2 SQIVND (reference sequence). The CDR3 totals 15 residues. The CDR3 DNA reads TGTGCCAGTACCCACGGGACTAGCGGGGCAGATACGCAGTATTTT. Translated, it gives CASTHGTSGADTQYF.

With respect to this clonotype: The conserved closing phenylalanine or tryptophan is absent in this CDR3, likely reflecting a read error. This sequence joins TRBV6-5 and TRBJ2-1, with TRBD2 matching 9 bases. The DNA end favors TRBJ2-7, so the J call may be wrong. This CDR3 spans 18 amino acids. Germline V gives CDR1 MNHEY, CDR2 SVGAGI. The CDR3 DNA sequence: TGTGCCAGCAGTTACTCGGGCCCAGCGGGAGGATTGGGCAATGAGCAGTACTTA. It specifies CASSYSGPAGGLGNEQYL.

The V call is TRBV6-5, the J call TRBJ1-5; no clear D gene. This CDR3 region has 14 residues. CDR1 and CDR2 from the germline V gene are MNHEY and SVGAGI. Trimming shortened V by 0 bases and J by 3 bases, and 6 bases separated the two germline ends. For the CDR3, the DNA is TGTGCCAGCAGTTACTCGAGGGCCAATCAGCCCCAGCATTTT. This encodes CASSYSRANQPQHF.

This chain connects TRBV18 to TRBJ2-7; D possibly uses TRBD1 or TRBD2 (5 bases each). V gave up 6 bases and J gave up 3 bases, with 27 bases separating them. This CDR3 contains 18 residues. Germline V gene lookup returns CDR1 KGHSH and CDR2 LQKENI. CDR3 DNA sequence: TGTGCCAGCTCCCCCCAAATGATTCCGGGACCGAGAGACTACGAGCAGTACTTC. Encoded protein: CASSPQMIPGPRDYEQYF. The entire variable domain, with the rest obtained from reference TRBV18 and TRBJ2-7, is as follows: NAGVMQNPRHLVRRRGQEARLRCSPMKGHSHVYWYRQLPEEGLKFMVYLQKENIIDESGMPKERFSAEFPKEGPSILRIQQVVRGDSAAYFCASSPQMIPGPRDYEQYFGPGTRLTVT.